The 23 T cell receptor beta chains in this list originate from one sample, sequenced in a study of shared clonotypes between healthy human individuals. Using immunoSEQ multiplex PCR, the repertoire was profiled, and TCRdb retains in-frame clones only, with some absent. The sample has under 2,500,000 clones; approximately 94% are singletons. The specimen sequenced was naive CD4+ T cells sorted from blood. Subset given: CD45RA+ positively selected. The receptors were sampled from a young man in good health.

This chain joins TRBV5-4 and TRBJ2-7; D uncertain. There are 14 residues in the CDR3. V was pared by 0 bases and J by 3 bases, with 10 bases between. Germline V gives CDR1 SGHNT, CDR2 YYREEE (reference sequence). CDR3 sequence: CASSLGAGIYEQYF. CDR3 sequence (DNA): TGTGCCAGCAGCTTGGGGGCAGGAATCTACGAGCAGTACTTC.

The rearrangement uses TRBV11-2 and TRBJ2-1, with 16 bases matching TRBD2. Germline V gene lookup returns CDR1 SGHAT and CDR2 FQNNGV. V was clipped by 5 bases and J by 3 bases; unmatched bases: 10. The CDR3 has 19 residues. The CDR3: CASSPRGGTSGRDYNEQFF. CDR3 coding DNA: TGTGCCAGCAGCCCAAGAGGGGGGACTAGCGGGAGGGACTACAATGAGCAGTTCTTC.

DNA for the CDR3: TGTGCCAGCAGCTTAGGGACGGTCTCTAGCGGGAGGAATGAGCAGTTCTTC. Its protein product is CASSLGTVSSGRNEQFF. V gene TRBV7-9 combines with J gene TRBJ2-1; 11 bases fit TRBD2. The CDR3 has 17 amino acids. Germline CDR1 and CDR2: SEHNR and FQNEAQ (reference sequence). With 1 base clipped from V and 7 bases from J, the junction kept 9 bases outside the gene matches.

This rearrangement joins TRBV6-6 to TRBJ1-6, with D unresolved. The CDR3 sequence is 13 residues long. From germline, CDR1 is MNHNY and CDR2 SVGAGI (reference sequence). Trimming took 5 bases from V and 7 from J, leaving 9 bases between them. CDR3 bases: TGTGCCAGCAGTCAGGCGGTGAATTCACCCCTCCACTTT. Encoded protein: CASSQAVNSPLHF.

On this clone itself: At the DNA level, this CDR3 is encoded by other sequences in the same sample as well. The chain employs TRBV9 and TRBJ2-3; D is undetermined. Germline loops: CDR1 SGDLS, CDR2 YYNGEE. This CDR3 has 13 amino acids. Trimming removed 2 bases from V and 4 bases from J, with 8 bases in between. CDR3 sequence: CASSVAVSDTQYF. The CDR3 DNA reads as TGTGCCAGCAGCGTGGCTGTCTCAGATACGCAGTATTTT.

The V call is TRBV5-1, the J call TRBJ2-1; TRBD1 agrees at 10 bases. V dropped 4 bases and J dropped 0; count of bases not matched to a gene: 7. Germline-derived CDR1 and CDR2 are SGHRS and YFSETQ. The CDR3 loop spans 17 amino acids. CDR3 protein: CASSALGQGSSYNEQFF. The CDR3 DNA sequence: TGCGCCAGCAGCGCCTTGGGACAGGGGAGCTCCTACAATGAGCAGTTCTTC.

The gene calls are TRBV9 and TRBJ1-3; D uncertain. V gave up 4 bases and J gave up 6 bases, with 5 bases separating them. CDR3 length: 11 residues. Germline V gene data show CDR1 as SGDLS and CDR2 as YYNGEE. The CDR3 is CASSTTNTIYF. In DNA, the CDR3 is TGTGCCAGCAGCACGACAAACACCATATATTTT.

The chain combines TRBV6-5 with TRBJ2-7, with TRBD2 matching over 13 bases. Per the germline V gene, CDR1 is MNHEY and CDR2 is SVGAGI. V shed 7 bases, J shed 2 bases, and the junction held 5 bases outside the gene matches. There are 15 residues in the CDR3. The CDR3 sequence: CASTQGTSGTYEQYF. DNA for the CDR3: TGTGCCAGCACCCAAGGGACTAGCGGGACCTACGAGCAGTACTTC.

The chain is built from TRBV28 and TRBJ1-2, with D perhaps matching TRBD1 (5 bases). From germline, CDR1 is MDHEN and CDR2 SYDVKM. V was trimmed by 1 base and J by 4 bases, leaving 13 bases between them. This CDR3 spans 15 amino acids. The DNA of the CDR3 is TGTGCCAGCAGTTTATCCCTATCAGGGTCCTATGGCTACACCTTC. It is translated as CASSLSLSGSYGYTF.

The J gene is TRBJ1-5, the V gene TRBV19; 7 nucleotides line up with TRBD1. With 6 bases clipped from V and 1 base from J, the junction kept 6 bases outside the gene matches. The CDR3 totals 15 residues. Germline V gives CDR1 LNHDA, CDR2 SQIVND (reference sequence). The CDR3 nucleotides read TGTGCCAGTAGCTCACAGGGGAAGAGCAATCAGCCCCAGCATTTT. Translating gives CASSSQGKSNQPQHF.

The V gene is TRBV7-2, the J gene TRBJ2-7, with 11 bases fitting TRBD2. Germline CDR1 SGHTA, CDR2 FQGNSA. V lost 4 bases and J lost 7; bases outside the gene matches: 12. The CDR3 covers 16 residues. DNA for the CDR3: TGTGCCAGCAGCTCCGAACCACTAGCGGGAGTAGATGAGCAGTACTTC. The encoded protein is CASSSEPLAGVDEQYF.

This chain links TRBV5-1 with TRBJ1-1; TRBD1 matches at 7 bases. V shed 2 bases and J 5 bases; nucleotides not matched to a gene: 9. CDR1 and CDR2 (germline): SGHRS, YFSETQ. The CDR3 runs 15 residues. The CDR3 bases are TGCGCCAGCAGCTTTTCCTCAGGGGGATGGACTGAAGCTTTCTTT. Amino acids: CASSFSSGGWTEAFF.

The V and J genes are TRBV4-3 and TRBJ2-7; 7 bases are shared with TRBD1. Trimming took 5 bases from V and 4 from J; bases not matched to a gene: 8. The CDR3 has 14 amino acids. CDR1 is LGHNA, CDR2 YSLEER, per germline. The chain's CDR3 is CASSTTGTAYEQYF. The CDR3 nucleotides are TGCGCCAGCAGCACCACCGGGACAGCTTACGAGCAGTACTTC.

This clone appeared a single time. Other DNA sequences in the sample encode the same CDR3. This sequence joins TRBV5-1 and TRBJ1-1; no clear D gene. Looked up from germline, CDR1 is SGHRS and CDR2 is YFSETQ. The CDR3 is 13 amino acids. Trimming took off 2 bases at V and 2 bases at J, with 7 bases between the two ends. The CDR3 nucleotides read TGCGCCAGCAGCTTAGGGAAAAACACTGAAGCTTTCTTT. Protein product: CASSLGKNTEAFF.

This chain links TRBV28 with TRBJ2-7; 13 bases map to TRBD2. J lost 4 bases, V lost 5 bases, and 8 bases had no gene match. The V gene's germline CDR1 is MDHEN and CDR2 SYDVKM. This CDR3 region has 16 residues. In nucleotides, the CDR3 is TGTGCCAGCAGTGTGGGACTAGCGGGGCCCGATTACGAGCAGTACTTC. Amino acid sequence: CASSVGLAGPDYEQYF. The full variable domain, in which reference TRBV28 and TRBJ2-7 provide the parts outside the CDR3, is DVKVTQSSRYLVKRTGEKVFLECVQDMDHENMFWYRQDPGLGLRLIYFSYDVKMKEKGDIPEGYSVSREKKERFSLILESASTNQTSMYLCASSVGLAGPDYEQYFGPGTRLTVT.

V usage is TRBV5-1 and J usage is TRBJ2-1; D tentatively fits TRBD1 or TRBD2 (5 bases each). V was pared by 4 bases and J by 7 bases, with 9 bases between. The CDR3 loop spans 12 amino acids. Germline CDR1 is SGHRS and CDR2 is YFSETQ. DNA of the CDR3: TGCGCCAGCAGCCCTTGGGGGAATGAGCAGTTCTTC. Residues: CASSPWGNEQFF. The full variable domain, completed using reference TRBV5-1 and TRBJ2-1, is KAGVTQTPRYLIKTRGQQVTLSCSPISGHRSVSWYQQTPGQGLQFLFEYFSETQRNKGNFPGRFSGRQFSNSRSEMNVSTLELGDSALYLCASSPWGNEQFFGPGTRLTVL.

This rearrangement joins TRBV30 to TRBJ2-3; 9 bases map to TRBD1. V lost 2 bases and J lost 3; bases outside the gene matches: 12. CDR1 is GTSNPN, CDR2 SVGIG, per germline (reference sequence). This CDR3 is built from 17 residues. CDR3 sequence (DNA): TGTGCCTGGAGTCGCACCCCGGTGGGACAGGGAACAGATACGCAGTATTTT. This gives the protein CAWSRTPVGQGTDTQYF.

The rearrangement joins TRBV5-6 to TRBJ2-7; TRBD1 matches 10 bases. The CDR3 is 17 amino acids. After removal of 4 bases from V and 0 bases from J, the junction contained 10 bases not matched to a gene. Germline loops: CDR1 SGHDT, CDR2 YYEEEE. CDR3 coding DNA: TGTGCCAGCAGCCCGGGACAGGGGATCGCTCCCTCCTACGAGCAGTACTTC. Its translation: CASSPGQGIAPSYEQYF.

This clone was detected once. The J gene is TRBJ1-5, the V gene TRBV30; D not certain. Per the germline V gene, CDR1 is GTSNPN and CDR2 is SVGIG (reference sequence). The CDR3 has 15 residues. Trimming took 0 bases from V and 2 from J, leaving 11 bases between them. In nucleotides, the CDR3 is TGTGCCTGGAGTGTAGGGAATCGGGGCAATCAGCCCCAGCATTTT. Residues: CAWSVGNRGNQPQHF. Using reference TRBV30 and TRBJ1-5 for the parts outside the CDR3, the full variable domain is SQTIHQWPATLVQPVGSPLSLECTVEGTSNPNLYWYRQAAGRGLQLLFYSVGIGQISSEVPQNLSASRPQDRQFILSSKKLLLSDSGFYLCAWSVGNRGNQPQHFGDGTRLSIL.

The chain joins TRBV28 to TRBJ1-1; D not resolved. Trimming pared 8 bases from V and 2 bases from J, leaving 18 bases between. Germline V lookup: CDR1 MDHEN, CDR2 SYDVKM. This CDR3 spans 15 amino acids. The CDR3 spells CASSEGGSINTEAFF. The CDR3 DNA is TGTGCCAGCTCGGAGGGAGGATCCATTAACACTGAAGCTTTCTTT.

Comments on this clone: The same CDR3 arises from other DNA sequences in this sample as well. The CDR3 DNA sequence: TGTGCCAGCAGCCTCGGGCAGGGAGACTCCTACGAGCAGTACTTC. This codes for CASSLGQGDSYEQYF. The chain is built from TRBV11-2 and TRBJ2-7; either TRBD1 or TRBD2 may fit D (5 bases each). CDR1 SGHAT and CDR2 FQNNGV come from the germline V gene. V was pared by 5 bases and J by 0 bases, with 14 bases between. The CDR3 spans 15 residues.

This rearrangement joins TRBV29-1 to TRBJ2-5, with TRBD1 matching 9 bases. CDR3 length: 15 residues. V trimming: 3 bases; J trimming: 4 bases; junction bases outside the gene matches: 9. Germline assignment: CDR1 SQVTM and CDR2 ANQGSEA. The CDR3 nucleotides read TGCAGCGTTGAGCCCGGGACAGGGACATCAGAGACCCAGTACTTC. This sequence encodes CSVEPGTGTSETQYF.

The chain links TRBV7-2 to TRBJ1-1, with D unresolved. The CDR3 runs to 13 residues. V lost 0 bases and J 4 bases, leaving 6 bases between the germline ends. Germline-derived CDR1 and CDR2 are SGHTA and FQGNSA. CDR3 sequence: CASSLAIATEAFF. The CDR3 nucleotides read TGTGCCAGCAGCTTAGCGATAGCCACTGAAGCTTTCTTT.